This T cell receptor (beta chain) derives from a study of blood T cell repertoires in COVID-19. On the study more broadly: Some COVID-19 samples were acute and others convalescent; all came from the United States, Italy and Spain. Nucleic acid was either cDNA or gDNA, and it came from T cells, B-cell-depleted T cells, or PBMCs.

How the authors handled the data: Cell counts per sample came from amplifying reference gene primers. Sequencing used immunoSEQ multiplex PCR; TCRdb keeps in-frame clones, though not all of them. The V and J calls and clone size were taken over from that table, and D and trimming were inferred from the DNA. The table records 140,000 or so clones, around three quarters of them present only once. Trimming shortened V by 5 bases and J by 5 bases, and 14 bases separated the two germline ends. Germline values: CDR1 SGHNT, CDR2 YENEEA. The CDR3 consists of 14 residues. Sequencing was performed on peripheral blood. The rearrangement links TRBV11-3 to TRBJ2-3, with D perhaps matching TRBD2 (6 bases). The clonotype originates from a man aged 45-65 years with active or convalescent COVID-19. The CDR3 nucleotides read TGTGCCAGCAGCCAAAGTCGGGGAGGAGATACGCAGTATTTT. Amino acid sequence: CASSQSRGGDTQYF.